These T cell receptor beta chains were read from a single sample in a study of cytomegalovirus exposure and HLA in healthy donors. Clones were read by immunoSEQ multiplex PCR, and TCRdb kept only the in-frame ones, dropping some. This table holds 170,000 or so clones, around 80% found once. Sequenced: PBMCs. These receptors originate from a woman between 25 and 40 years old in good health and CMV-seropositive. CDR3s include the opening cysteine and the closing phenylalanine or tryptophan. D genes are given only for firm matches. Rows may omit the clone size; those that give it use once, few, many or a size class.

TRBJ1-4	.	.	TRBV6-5	CASRTAGRSEKLFF	TGTGCCAGCAGGACCGCCGGGAGGAGCGAAAAACTGTTTTTT
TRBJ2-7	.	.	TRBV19	CASSRGSSYEQYF	TGTGCCAGTAGTCGGGGTAGCTCCTACGAGCAGTACTTC
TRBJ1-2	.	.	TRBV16	CASTGNSQPYGYTF	TGTGCCAGCACCGGGAACAGCCAACCCTATGGCTACACCTTC
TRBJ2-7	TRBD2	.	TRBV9	CASSVSAGGSGPYEQYF	TGTGCCAGCAGCGTATCGGCGGGGGGGAGCGGGCCCTACGAGCAGTACTTC
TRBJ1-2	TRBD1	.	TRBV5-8	CASSSTGGSYGYTF	TGTGCCAGCAGCTCGACAGGGGGCAGTTATGGCTACACCTTC
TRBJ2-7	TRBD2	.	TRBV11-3	CASSPGGLAGVEQYF	TGTGCCAGCAGCCCAGGGGGGCTAGCGGGAGTAGAGCAGTACTTC
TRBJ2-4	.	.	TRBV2	CASTLKNIQYF	TGTGCCAGCACGCTAAAAAACATTCAGTACTTC
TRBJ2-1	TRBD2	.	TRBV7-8	CASSLAGWTSGYNEQFF	TGTGCCAGCAGCTTAGCGGGTTGGACTAGCGGTTACAATGAGCAGTTCTTC
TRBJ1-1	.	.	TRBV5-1	CASSFSTGSTEAFF	TGCGCCAGCAGCTTTAGTACAGGGAGCACTGAAGCTTTCTTT
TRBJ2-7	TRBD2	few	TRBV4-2	CASSQRELAGNYEQYF	TGTGCCAGCAGCCAAAGGGAACTAGCGGGAAACTACGAGCAGTACTTC
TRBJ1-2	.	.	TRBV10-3	CATWVLGGYGYTF	TGTGCCACCTGGGTCCTAGGGGGCTATGGCTACACCTTC
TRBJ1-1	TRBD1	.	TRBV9	CASSVGQGLNTEAFF	TGTGCCAGCAGCGTAGGACAGGGTCTGAACACTGAAGCTTTCTTT
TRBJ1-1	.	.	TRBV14	CASSLSLGGALGTEAFF	TGTGCCAGCAGCCTCTCACTAGGGGGGGCTCTAGGCACTGAAGCTTTCTTT
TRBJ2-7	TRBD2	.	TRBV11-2	CASSLEGLAGGEQYF	TGTGCCAGCAGCTTAGAGGGACTAGCGGGGGGGGAGCAGTACTTC
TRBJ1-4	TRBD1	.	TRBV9	CASSPGGRGYEKLFF	TGTGCCAGCAGCCCAGGGGGTAGGGGTTATGAAAAACTGTTTTTT
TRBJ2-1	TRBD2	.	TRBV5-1	CASSLGALAGGANEQFF	TGCGCCAGCAGCTTGGGGGCACTAGCGGGAGGAGCAAATGAGCAGTTCTTC
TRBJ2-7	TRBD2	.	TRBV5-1	CASSLRTSGSYEQYF	TGCGCCAGCAGCTTAAGGACTAGCGGTTCCTACGAGCAGTACTTC
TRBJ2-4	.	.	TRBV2	CASSDLNIQYF	TGTGCCAGCAGTGATCTGAACATTCAGTACTTC
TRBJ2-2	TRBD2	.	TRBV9	CASSVPSGGSTGELFF	TGTGCCAGCAGCGTACCTAGCGGGGGATCCACCGGGGAGCTGTTTTTT
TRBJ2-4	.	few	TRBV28	CASSSLGGDIQYF	TGTGCCAGCAGTTCCCTAGGGGGAGACATTCAGTACTTC
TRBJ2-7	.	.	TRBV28	CASWGDRGSYEQYF	TGTGCCAGCTGGGGGGACAGAGGCTCCTACGAGCAGTACTTC
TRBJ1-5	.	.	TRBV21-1	CASSKGFGRVGGSNQPQHF	TGTGCCAGCAGCAAAGGATTTGGCAGGGTGGGGGGAAGCAATCAGCCCCAGCATTTT
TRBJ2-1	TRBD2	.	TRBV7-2	CASSFGTSGRRGFF	TGTGCCAGCAGCTTTGGGACTAGCGGGAGGAGGGGGTTCTTC
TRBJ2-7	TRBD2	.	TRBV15	CATSRALAATYEQYF	TGTGCCACCAGCAGAGCACTAGCGGCTACCTACGAGCAGTACTTC
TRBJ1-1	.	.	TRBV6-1	CASSGWHPGDTEAFF	TGTGCCAGCAGTGGGTGGCACCCAGGGGACACTGAAGCTTTCTTT
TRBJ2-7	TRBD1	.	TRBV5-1	CASSPVDRVHEQYF	TGCGCCAGCAGCCCGGTCGACAGGGTCCACGAGCAGTACTTC
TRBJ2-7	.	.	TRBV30	CASSLLGDEQYF	TGTGCCTCCTCCCTCCTAGGGGACGAGCAGTACTTC
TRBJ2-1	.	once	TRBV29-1	CSVETRISSYNEQFF	TGCAGCGTTGAAACTCGTATTAGCTCCTACAATGAGCAGTTCTTC
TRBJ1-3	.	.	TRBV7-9	CASTFTPAGRGNTIYF	TGTGCCAGCACCTTTACACCCGCCGGGAGAGGAAACACCATATATTTT
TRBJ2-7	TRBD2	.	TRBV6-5	CASRASGSTNEQYF	TGTGCCAGCAGAGCTAGCGGGAGTACCAACGAGCAGTACTTC
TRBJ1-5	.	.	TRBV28	CASSQGGGGDQPQHF	TGTGCCAGCAGCCAAGGGGGAGGGGGGGATCAGCCCCAGCATTTT
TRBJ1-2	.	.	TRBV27	CASSSVRGEGGYGYTF	TGTGCCAGCAGTTCAGTTCGAGGGGAAGGGGGCTATGGCTACACCTTC